One T cell receptor (beta chain) is described in this entry. As yet, its antigen is unknown. The V gene lost 5 bases and the J gene lost 5 bases, with 18 bases spanning the gap. Germline V CDR1 and CDR2: LNHNV, YYDKDF (reference sequence). This CDR3 is 15 amino acids long. These data belong to a study of shared clonotypes between healthy human individuals. Points from the study as a whole: Only blood was sampled; tissue repertoires likely differ. Though the depth was large, rarefaction showed that sorted-subset sequencing was incomplete.

Some clones are missing from TCRdb's copy, which holds only in-frame ones; the method was immunoSEQ multiplex PCR. In the table there are over 2 million clones, roughly 94% of which are singletons. J is TRBJ2-5 and V is TRBV15; possible D gene TRBD2, 6 bases. The specimen sequenced was naive CD4+ T cells sorted from blood. Subset noted: CD45RA+ positively selected. This sequence originates from a man younger than 35 in good health. The CDR3 DNA reads TGTGCCACCAGCCTGAGTAGCGGAGGGGTTGAGACCCAGTACTTC. This gives the protein CATSLSSGGVETQYF.